This T cell receptor beta chain came from a study of blood T cell repertoires in COVID-19. Study details: Collection of acute and convalescent COVID-19 samples took place in the United States, Italy and Spain. The analysed material was cDNA or gDNA that came from T cells, B-cell-depleted T cells, or PBMCs.

In the original analysis: Counts of nucleated cells, estimated from reference gene primer amplification, were obtained. Sequencing was performed with immunoSEQ multiplex PCR; in TCRdb, only in-frame clones are kept and a portion is missing. The DNA was the basis for D and trimming; V, J and clone size are from that table. The sample has more than 85,000 clones, approximately 72% seen once; the top ten hold approximately 19%. The CDR3 is made up of 16 amino acids. Germline-derived CDR1 and CDR2 are KGHSH and LQKENI. With V trimmed by 3 bases and J by 7 bases, 6 bases remained unmatched. The sequenced sample consisted of peripheral blood. The chain couples TRBV18 to TRBJ2-1; 13 bases fit TRBD2. The sequence was collected from a woman in her 70s with acute or convalescent COVID-19. The CDR3 DNA sequence: TGTGCCAGCTCACCCCTACTAGCGGGGGGGCGGAATGAGCAGTTCTTC. As protein: CASSPLLAGGRNEQFF.